The subject of this entry is one T cell receptor beta chain. This sample was included in a study of OX40 agonist ivuxolimab in advanced cancers. The CDR3 length is 15 residues. Germline V gene sequence: CDR1 SGHRS, CDR2 YFSETQ. V gave up 1 base and J gave up 6 bases, with 14 bases separating them. Sequencing used immunoSEQ multiplex PCR; TCRdb keeps in-frame clones, though not all of them. The sample yields 80,000 or so clones, roughly nine tenths seen once. The V gene is TRBV5-1, the J gene TRBJ2-1, with D unclear. This sequence originates from an adult with an advanced solid tumor such as melanoma, head and neck, liver or kidney cancer. Sequences were derived from CD4+ or CD8+ T cells sorted from blood, sampled in a trial of the OX40 agonist ivuxolimab. As DNA, the CDR3 is TGCGCCAGCAGCTTGACCCCCGCGTCGGGCAATGAGCAGTTCTTC. As protein: CASSLTPASGNEQFF. Full variable domain (outside the CDR3, taken from reference TRBV5-1 and TRBJ2-1): KAGVTQTPRYLIKTRGQQVTLSCSPISGHRSVSWYQQTPGQGLQFLFEYFSETQRNKGNFPGRFSGRQFSNSRSEMNVSTLELGDSALYLCASSLTPASGNEQFFGPGTRLTVL.